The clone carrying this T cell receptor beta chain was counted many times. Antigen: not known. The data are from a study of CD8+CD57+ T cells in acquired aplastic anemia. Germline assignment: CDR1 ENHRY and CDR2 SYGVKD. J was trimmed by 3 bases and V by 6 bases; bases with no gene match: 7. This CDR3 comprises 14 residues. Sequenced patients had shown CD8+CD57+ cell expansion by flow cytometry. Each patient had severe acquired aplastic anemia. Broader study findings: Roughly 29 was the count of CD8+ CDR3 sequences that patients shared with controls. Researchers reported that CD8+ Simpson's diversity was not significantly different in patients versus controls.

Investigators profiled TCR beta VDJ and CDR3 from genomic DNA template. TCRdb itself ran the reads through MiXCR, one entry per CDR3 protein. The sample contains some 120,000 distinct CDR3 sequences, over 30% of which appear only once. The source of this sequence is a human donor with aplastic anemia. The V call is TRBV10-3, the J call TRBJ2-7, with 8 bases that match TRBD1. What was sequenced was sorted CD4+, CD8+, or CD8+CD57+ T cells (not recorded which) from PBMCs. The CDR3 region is CAISLRDRNYEQYF. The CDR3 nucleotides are TGTGCCATCAGCCTCCGGGACAGGAACTACGAGCAGTACTTC.